This T cell receptor (beta chain) was identified in a study of T cells in Graves' hyperthyroidism and ophthalmopathy. Turning to the study itself: Initial diagnosis, before any treatment, was when peripheral blood was collected.

This clonotype was recorded many times. Germline V CDR1 and CDR2: DFQATT, SNEGSKA (reference sequence). The CDR3 has 12 amino acids. V was shortened by 6 bases and J by 4 bases, with 10 bases between the two germline ends. TCR beta CDR3 regions were amplified from RNA. HTBI primers drove first-round RT-PCR of the TCR CDR3. TCRdb redid the calling of the multiplex PCR reads with MiXCR, one entry per CDR3 protein. The sample lists about 580,000 distinct CDR3 sequences, around 14% occurring once. The chain carries TRBV20-1 and TRBJ1-3; D is unresolved. The receptor's source is a woman aged 30 to 39 with Graves' hyperthyroidism that later progressed to Graves' ophthalmopathy. The specimen was blood. CDR3 nucleotides: TGCAGTGCCCCCCGGCAAGGAAACACCATATATTTT. Its translation is CSAPRQGNTIYF.